Listed below are T cell receptor beta chains from one sample, sequenced in a study of T cell responses to AZD1222 COVID-19 vaccine. Only in-frame clones appear in the TCRdb table, and some are missing; sequencing was by immunoSEQ multiplex PCR. In the table there are roughly 24,000 clones, 88% of which are singletons. The material sequenced was peripheral blood, taken 28 days after the second AZD1222 dose. All receptors derive from an adult who received the AZD1222 COVID-19 vaccine. CDR3s include the opening cysteine and the closing phenylalanine or tryptophan. Fields, in order: D gene, clone size, V gene, J gene, CDR3 DNA, CDR3 protein. D genes are given only for firm matches. Clone size appears in some rows only: once, few, many, or a class for an expanded clone.

D: NA; size: NA; V: TRBV7-2; J: TRBJ1-3; DNA: TGTGCCAGCAGCCGCCTCTCTGGAAACACCATATATTTT; CDR3: CASSRLSGNTIYF
D: NA; size: once; V: TRBV2; J: TRBJ2-3; DNA: TGTGCCAGCAGGAGTCGGGACACCCACACAGATACGCAGTATTTT; CDR3: CASRSRDTHTDTQYF
D: NA; size: NA; V: TRBV21-1; J: TRBJ2-1; DNA: TGTGCCAGCAGCCCCGACGGGGAGATTGAGCAGTTCTTC; CDR3: CASSPDGEIEQFF
D: NA; size: once; V: TRBV5-5; J: TRBJ2-5; DNA: TGTGCCAGCAGCCCTGGACTCCCCCCAAGGGAGACCCAGTACTTC; CDR3: CASSPGLPPRETQYF
D: NA; size: NA; V: TRBV7-2; J: TRBJ2-7; DNA: TGTGCCAGCAGCTTAGCACAGGGTGGGAGGGAGCAGTACTTC; CDR3: CASSLAQGGREQYF
D: TRBD1; size: NA; V: TRBV12-3/TRBV12-4; J: TRBJ1-2; DNA: TGTGCCAGCCTGGGGACAGACAACTATGGCTACACCTTC; CDR3: CASLGTDNYGYTF
D: NA; size: NA; V: TRBV3-1/TRBV3-2; J: TRBJ2-7; DNA: TGTGCCAGCAGCCAATATACAGGGACCTACGAGCAGTACTTC; CDR3: CASSQYTGTYEQYF
D: NA; size: NA; V: TRBV7-8; J: TRBJ1-6; DNA: TGTGCCAGCAGCCTACGATACGAGGGTTCACCCCTCCACTTT; CDR3: CASSLRYEGSPLHF
D: TRBD2; size: NA; V: TRBV9; J: TRBJ2-3; DNA: TGTGCCAGCAGCAAAAACGTAGCGGGGGACACAGATACGCAGTATTTT; CDR3: CASSKNVAGDTDTQYF
D: TRBD2; size: once; V: TRBV5-4; J: TRBJ2-2; DNA: TGTGCCAGCAGCTCGGTAGCGGGGGGTCCGGACGGGGAGCTGTTTTTT; CDR3: CASSSVAGGPDGELFF
D: NA; size: NA; V: TRBV19; J: TRBJ1-6; DNA: TGTGCCAGTAGTTCGTTCGGGGTAAATTCACCCCTCCACTTT; CDR3: CASSSFGVNSPLHF
D: NA; size: NA; V: TRBV2; J: TRBJ1-6; DNA: TGTGCCAGCAGTGACCAAGGCTACGGCGGCTCACCCCTCCACTTT; CDR3: CASSDQGYGGSPLHF
D: TRBD1; size: NA; V: TRBV29-1; J: TRBJ2-1; DNA: TGCAGCGTTGATGTGACAGGGGGTATGTACAATGAGCAGTTCTTC; CDR3: CSVDVTGGMYNEQFF
D: NA; size: NA; V: TRBV29-1; J: TRBJ2-1; DNA: TGCAGCGTTGAAGATCTCACTGGGGTGAGGGCCAATGAGCAGTTCTTC; CDR3: CSVEDLTGVRANEQFF
D: NA; size: NA; V: TRBV5-4; J: TRBJ2-7; DNA: TGTGCCAGCAGCCGACAATTAGGCGAGCAGTACTTC; CDR3: CASSRQLGEQYF
D: NA; size: large; V: TRBV6-2/TRBV6-3; J: TRBJ1-1; DNA: TGTGCCAGCAGTCCCCTCAGTTGGGTGAACACTGAAGCTTTCTTT; CDR3: CASSPLSWVNTEAFF
D: NA; size: once; V: TRBV28; J: TRBJ2-7; DNA: TGTGCCAGCAGTCGACTTCAGAGCTCCTACGAGCAGTACTTC; CDR3: CASSRLQSSYEQYF
D: NA; size: NA; V: TRBV4-2; J: TRBJ1-2; DNA: TGTGCCAGCAGCCAAGGAGTAGGGGCGGGCTATGGCTACACCTTC; CDR3: CASSQGVGAGYGYTF
D: NA; size: once; V: TRBV14; J: TRBJ2-7; DNA: TGTGCCAGCAGTGCCACCTCGGACAGAGCCTACGAGCAGTACTTC; CDR3: CASSATSDRAYEQYF
D: NA; size: NA; V: TRBV6-5; J: TRBJ2-3; DNA: TGTGCCAGCAGGCCCGGGGGAAGCACAGATACGCAGTATTTT; CDR3: CASRPGGSTDTQYF
D: NA; size: NA; V: TRBV7-2; J: TRBJ2-1; DNA: TGTGCCAGCAGCTCCGATCCCCGAAGTGGGGAGCAGTTCTTC; CDR3: CASSSDPRSGEQFF
D: NA; size: NA; V: TRBV18; J: TRBJ2-1; DNA: TGTGCCAGCTCACCGAGCGCAAGCTCCTACAATGAGCAGTTCTTC; CDR3: CASSPSASSYNEQFF
D: TRBD1; size: NA; V: TRBV20-1; J: TRBJ1-2; DNA: TGCAGTGCTCGGGACAGCTATGGCTACACCTTC; CDR3: CSARDSYGYTF
D: NA; size: NA; V: TRBV2; J: TRBJ1-5; DNA: TGTGCCAGCAGTGGGGGCAATAATCAGCCCCAGCATTTT; CDR3: CASSGGNNQPQHF
D: NA; size: NA; V: TRBV28; J: TRBJ1-5; DNA: TGTGCCAGCAGTCCTAGAGGTGGCAGGGGTCCTCTCCCCCAGCATTTT; CDR3: CASSPRGGRGPLPQHF
D: TRBD1; size: NA; V: TRBV5-8; J: TRBJ2-2; DNA: TGTGCCAGCAGCCTTGGGACAGGGGCGAACACCGGGGAGCTGTTTTTT; CDR3: CASSLGTGANTGELFF
D: TRBD1; size: NA; V: TRBV9; J: TRBJ2-3; DNA: TGTGCCAGCAGCTCGCGACAGGGTAGCACAGATACGCAGTATTTT; CDR3: CASSSRQGSTDTQYF
D: TRBD1; size: once; V: TRBV2; J: TRBJ2-7; DNA: TGTGCCAGCAGGGAACCGGGACAGGGGTCGCGCGAGCAGTACTTC; CDR3: CASREPGQGSREQYF